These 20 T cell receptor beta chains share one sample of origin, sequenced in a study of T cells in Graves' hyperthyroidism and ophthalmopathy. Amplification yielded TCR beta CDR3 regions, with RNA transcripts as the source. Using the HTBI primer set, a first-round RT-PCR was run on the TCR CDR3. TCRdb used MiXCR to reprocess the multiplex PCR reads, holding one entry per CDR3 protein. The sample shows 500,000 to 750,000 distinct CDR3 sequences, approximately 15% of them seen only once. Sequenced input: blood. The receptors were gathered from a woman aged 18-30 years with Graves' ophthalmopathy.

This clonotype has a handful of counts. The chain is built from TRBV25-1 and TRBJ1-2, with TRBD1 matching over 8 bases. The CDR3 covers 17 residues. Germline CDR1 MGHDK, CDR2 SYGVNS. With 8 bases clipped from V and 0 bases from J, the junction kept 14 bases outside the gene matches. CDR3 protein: CASPLRPTGESNYGYTF. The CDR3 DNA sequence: TGTGCCAGCCCCCTGCGGCCGACAGGGGAGTCTAACTATGGCTACACCTTC.

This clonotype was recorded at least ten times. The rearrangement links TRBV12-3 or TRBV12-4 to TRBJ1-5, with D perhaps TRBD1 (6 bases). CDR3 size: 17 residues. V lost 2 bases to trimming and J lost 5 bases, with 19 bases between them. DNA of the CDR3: TGTGCCAGCAGTTTAAGGGTCCGGCAGGGGATCGATCAGCCCCAGCATTTT. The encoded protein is CASSLRVRQGIDQPQHF.

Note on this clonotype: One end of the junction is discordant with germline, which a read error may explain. CDR3 sequence (DNA): TGTGCCAGCAGAGAATCCTCGCCAGATGAGCAGTCCTTC. It yields the protein CASRESSPDEQSF. The chain has TRBV6-1 and TRBJ2-1; the D is unclear. Germline loops: CDR1 MNHNS, CDR2 SASEGT. The CDR3 contains 13 residues.

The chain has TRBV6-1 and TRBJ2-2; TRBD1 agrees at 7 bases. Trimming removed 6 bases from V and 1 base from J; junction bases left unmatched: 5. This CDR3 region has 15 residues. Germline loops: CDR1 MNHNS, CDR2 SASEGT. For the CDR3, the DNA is TGTGCCAGCAGGTCCGGGACAGTGAACACCGGGGAGCTGTTTTTT. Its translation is CASRSGTVNTGELFF.

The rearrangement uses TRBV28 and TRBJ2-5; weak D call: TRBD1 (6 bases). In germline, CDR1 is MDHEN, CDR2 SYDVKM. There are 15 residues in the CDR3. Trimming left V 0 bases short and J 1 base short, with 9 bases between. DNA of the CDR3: TGTGCCAGCAGTTTATGGGACAGAACCCAAGAGACCCAGTACTTC. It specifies CASSLWDRTQETQYF.

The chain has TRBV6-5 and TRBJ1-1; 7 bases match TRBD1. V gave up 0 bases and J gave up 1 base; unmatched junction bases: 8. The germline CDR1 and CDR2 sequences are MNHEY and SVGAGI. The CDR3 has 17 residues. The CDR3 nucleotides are TGTGCCAGCAGTTACTCGAGGGGGCAGGGGGAGAACACTGAAGCTTTCTTT. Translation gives CASSYSRGQGENTEAFF.

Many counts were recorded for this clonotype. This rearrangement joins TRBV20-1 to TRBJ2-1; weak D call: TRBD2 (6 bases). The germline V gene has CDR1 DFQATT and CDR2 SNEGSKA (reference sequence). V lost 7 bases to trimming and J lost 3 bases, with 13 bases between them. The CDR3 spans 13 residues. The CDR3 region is CSVTGGVYNEQFF. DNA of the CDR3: TGCAGTGTAACAGGCGGGGTCTACAATGAGCAGTTCTTC.

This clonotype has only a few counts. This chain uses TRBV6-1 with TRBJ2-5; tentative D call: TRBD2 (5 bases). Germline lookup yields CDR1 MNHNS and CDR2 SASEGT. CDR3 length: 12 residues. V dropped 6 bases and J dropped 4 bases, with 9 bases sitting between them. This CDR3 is CASRPGRETQYF. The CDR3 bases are TGTGCCAGCAGGCCGGGGAGAGAGACCCAGTACTTC.

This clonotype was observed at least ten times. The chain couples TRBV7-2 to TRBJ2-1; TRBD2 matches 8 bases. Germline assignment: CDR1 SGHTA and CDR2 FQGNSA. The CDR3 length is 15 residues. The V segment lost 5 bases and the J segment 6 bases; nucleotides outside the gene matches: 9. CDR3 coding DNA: TGTGCCAGCAGCCCGGGACTAGGCTATCGCAATGAGCAGTTCTTC. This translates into CASSPGLGYRNEQFF.

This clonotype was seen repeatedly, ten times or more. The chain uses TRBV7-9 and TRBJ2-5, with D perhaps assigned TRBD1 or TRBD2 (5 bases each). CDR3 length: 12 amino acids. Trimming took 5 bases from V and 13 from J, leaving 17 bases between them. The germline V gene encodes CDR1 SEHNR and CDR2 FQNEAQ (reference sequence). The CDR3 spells CASSPGTVLWYF. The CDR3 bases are TGTGCCAGCAGCCCCGGGACGGTTCTTTGGTACTTC.

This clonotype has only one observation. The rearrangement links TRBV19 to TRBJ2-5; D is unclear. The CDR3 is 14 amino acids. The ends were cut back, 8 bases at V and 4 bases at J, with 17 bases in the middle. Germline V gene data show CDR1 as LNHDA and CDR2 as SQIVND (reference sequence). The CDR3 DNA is TGTGCCAGTTTCGAACCTAATAAAGGAGAGACCCAGTACTTC. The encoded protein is CASFEPNKGETQYF. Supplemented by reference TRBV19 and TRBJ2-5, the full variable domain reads DGGITQSPKYLFRKEGQNVTLSCEQNLNHDAMYWYRQDPGQGLRLIYYSQIVNDFQKGDIAEGYSVSREKKESFPLTVTSAQKNPTAFYLCASFEPNKGETQYFGPGTRLLVL.

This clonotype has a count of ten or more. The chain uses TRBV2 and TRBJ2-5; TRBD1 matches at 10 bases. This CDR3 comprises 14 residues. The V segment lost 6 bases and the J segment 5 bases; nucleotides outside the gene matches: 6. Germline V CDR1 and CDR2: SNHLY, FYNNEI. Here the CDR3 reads CASSPDRGLETQYF. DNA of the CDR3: TGTGCCAGCAGCCCAGACAGGGGGCTGGAGACCCAGTACTTC.

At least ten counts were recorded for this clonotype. Here the CDR3 reads CASSSGQSYNSPLHF. CDR3 DNA sequence: TGTGCCAGCAGTTCCGGACAGTCCTATAATTCACCCCTCCACTTT. The chain recombines TRBV28 with TRBJ1-6, with D possibly TRBD1 on 6 matching bases. The CDR3 contains 15 residues. The V end was cut by 4 bases, the J end by 1 base, with 8 bases between. CDR1 and CDR2 (germline): MDHEN, SYDVKM.

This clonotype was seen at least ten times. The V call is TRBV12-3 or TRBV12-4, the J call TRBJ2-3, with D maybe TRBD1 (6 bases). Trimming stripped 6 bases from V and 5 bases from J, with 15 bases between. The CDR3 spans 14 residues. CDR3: CASRPTGKEDTQYF. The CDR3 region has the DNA TGTGCCAGCAGGCCCACAGGGAAGGAAGATACGCAGTATTTT.

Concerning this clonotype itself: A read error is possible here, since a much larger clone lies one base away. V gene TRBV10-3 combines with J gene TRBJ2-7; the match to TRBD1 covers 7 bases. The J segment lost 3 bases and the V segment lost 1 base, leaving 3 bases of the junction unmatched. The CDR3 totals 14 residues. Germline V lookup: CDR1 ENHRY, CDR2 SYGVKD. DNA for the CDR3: TGTGCCATCAGTGAGTTGGACAGGTTCTACGAGCAGTACTTC. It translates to CAISELDRFYEQYF.

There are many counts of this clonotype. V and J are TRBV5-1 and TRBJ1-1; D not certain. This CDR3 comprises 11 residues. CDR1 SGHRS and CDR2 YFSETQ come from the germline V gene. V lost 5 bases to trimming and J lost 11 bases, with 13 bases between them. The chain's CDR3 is CASSSRTEAFF. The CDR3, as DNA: TGCGCCAGCAGTTCACGGACCGAGGCTTTCTTT.

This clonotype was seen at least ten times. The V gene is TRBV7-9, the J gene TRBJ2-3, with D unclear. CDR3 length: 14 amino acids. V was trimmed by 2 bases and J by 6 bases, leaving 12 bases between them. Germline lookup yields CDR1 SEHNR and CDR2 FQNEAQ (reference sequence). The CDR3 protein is CASSLILPTDTQYF. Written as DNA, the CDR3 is TGTGCCAGCAGCTTAATTCTCCCAACGGATACGCAGTATTTT.

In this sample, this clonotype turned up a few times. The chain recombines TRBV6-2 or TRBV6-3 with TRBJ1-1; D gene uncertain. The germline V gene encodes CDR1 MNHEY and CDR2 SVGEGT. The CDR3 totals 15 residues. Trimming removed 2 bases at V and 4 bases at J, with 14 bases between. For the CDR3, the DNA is TGTGCCAGCAGTTACGGGGATCGCTGGGGCACTGAAGCTTTCTTT. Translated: CASSYGDRWGTEAFF.

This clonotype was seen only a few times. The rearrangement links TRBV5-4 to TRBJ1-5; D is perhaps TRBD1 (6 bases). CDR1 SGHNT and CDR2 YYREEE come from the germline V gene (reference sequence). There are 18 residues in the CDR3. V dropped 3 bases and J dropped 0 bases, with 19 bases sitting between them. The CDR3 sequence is CASSWNTGTYDSNQPQHF. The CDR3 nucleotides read TGTGCCAGCAGCTGGAACACCGGGACATACGATAGCAATCAGCCCCAGCATTTT.

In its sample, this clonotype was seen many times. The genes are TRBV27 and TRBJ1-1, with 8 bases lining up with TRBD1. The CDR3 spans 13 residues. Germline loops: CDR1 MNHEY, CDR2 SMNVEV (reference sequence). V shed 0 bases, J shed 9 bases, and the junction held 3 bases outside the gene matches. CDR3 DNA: TGTGCCAGCAGTTTATCGCAGGGGGCCCAAGCTTTCTTT. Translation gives CASSLSQGAQAFF.